This T cell receptor beta chain appears in the sequencing data of a study of neoadjuvant nivolumab and ipilimumab in lung cancer. Clones were read by immunoSEQ multiplex PCR, and TCRdb kept only the in-frame ones, dropping some. There are about 38,000 clones in the sample; 89% occur only once, and roughly 3.4% lies in the top ten. The CDR3 sequence is 15 residues long. The germline V and J ends were trimmed by 5 bases and 2 bases, with 15 bases remaining between them. The germline V gene has CDR1 MNHNY and CDR2 SVGAGI (reference sequence). The sequencing here drew on peripheral blood, taken before neoadjuvant nivolumab, alone or with ipilimumab. The sequence was collected from an adult with non-small cell lung cancer. The chain has TRBV6-6 and TRBJ2-5; D call uncertain. This CDR3 is CASSRQRPPQETQYF. DNA for the CDR3: TGTGCCAGCAGTCGACAACGACCGCCGCAAGAGACCCAGTACTTC.